Listed below are T cell receptor beta chains from one sample, sequenced in a study of graft-versus-host responses after intestinal transplantation. TCRdb keeps only in-frame clones here, not all; method: immunoSEQ multiplex PCR. The sample includes 77,000 or so clones, 94% of them seen just once. Their antigen targets remain unknown. The sample here was unstimulated CD8+ T cells sorted from spleen or lymph node cells, taken before intestinal transplant. Receptors were obtained from a human donor who received an intestinal transplant. Each CDR3 is given without its conserved first and last residue. The order of the fields is D gene, J gene, V gene, CDR3 protein. The D gene is left open where the match is weak.

D: -
J: TRBJ1-4
V: TRBV4-1
CDR3: ASSQEPSGGANEKLF

D: TRBD1
J: TRBJ1-3
V: TRBV27
CDR3: ASSRDRTSGNTIY

D: TRBD2
J: TRBJ2-1
V: TRBV29-1
CDR3: SVLAGVRRNEQF

D: TRBD2
J: TRBJ2-1
V: TRBV6-1
CDR3: ASSEEVSGTSGSYNEQF

D: -
J: TRBJ2-2
V: TRBV4-1
CDR3: ASSQARGGLVHTGELF

D: -
J: TRBJ2-2
V: TRBV27
CDR3: ASSLGTGELF

D: TRBD2
J: TRBJ2-7
V: TRBV27
CDR3: ASSPKGLADDEQY

D: TRBD2
J: TRBJ2-2
V: TRBV7-7
CDR3: ASSLFSGRANTGELF

D: -
J: TRBJ2-7
V: TRBV10-1
CDR3: ASSEGYEQY

D: TRBD1
J: TRBJ2-2
V: TRBV27
CDR3: ASQTGTGAGELF

D: TRBD1
J: TRBJ2-2
V: TRBV6-5
CDR3: ASSYSTGGVTGELF

D: -
J: TRBJ2-3
V: TRBV10-3
CDR3: AISEADSTSTDTQY

D: TRBD1
J: TRBJ2-5
V: TRBV14
CDR3: ASSSGTGFETQY

D: -
J: TRBJ2-7
V: TRBV18
CDR3: ASSPGPGVEQY

D: TRBD1
J: TRBJ2-7
V: TRBV7-6
CDR3: ASSLGGQGDTYEQY

D: TRBD2
J: TRBJ2-5
V: TRBV27
CDR3: ASSIGTSGRETQY

D: TRBD1
J: TRBJ1-3
V: TRBV6-5
CDR3: ASHIRQGAGNTIY

D: -
J: TRBJ2-5
V: TRBV19
CDR3: ASSIDLEETQY

D: -
J: TRBJ1-2
V: TRBV29-1
CDR3: SVEAASTNYGYT

D: -
J: TRBJ2-1
V: TRBV19
CDR3: ATTEWGTHNEQF

D: TRBD2
J: TRBJ2-1
V: TRBV15
CDR3: ATSRASGIWQF

D: -
J: TRBJ2-7
V: TRBV13
CDR3: ASSLAGESYEQY

D: -
J: TRBJ1-1
V: TRBV18
CDR3: ASSPDAGANTEAF

D: TRBD1
J: TRBJ2-7
V: TRBV7-9
CDR3: ASSLGGTGAYEQY

D: -
J: TRBJ2-7
V: TRBV5-1
CDR3: ASSLAGFSYEQY

D: -
J: TRBJ1-5
V: TRBV9
CDR3: ASSVGGYGNQPQH

D: TRBD1
J: -
V: TRBV30
CDR3: AWSLGTGDHEQY

D: TRBD2
J: TRBJ2-1
V: TRBV6-5
CDR3: ASGLAGTNEQF

D: -
J: TRBJ2-7
V: TRBV19
CDR3: ASSIRGEFFTYEQY

D: -
J: TRBJ1-3
V: TRBV7-9
CDR3: ASSFPGLSGNTIY

D: -
J: TRBJ2-5
V: TRBV21-1
CDR3: ASSISKQETQY

D: -
J: TRBJ2-7
V: TRBV7-9
CDR3: ASSLVGNEQY

D: TRBD2
J: TRBJ2-1
V: TRBV5-1
CDR3: ASSLVPAGGDYNEQF

D: TRBD2
J: TRBJ2-7
V: TRBV5-1
CDR3: ASRAGTSGIYEQY

D: TRBD1
J: TRBJ1-1
V: TRBV27
CDR3: ASSSAGGITEAF

D: TRBD2
J: TRBJ2-5
V: TRBV9
CDR3: ASSPSGRAAETQY

D: -
J: TRBJ2-5
V: TRBV2
CDR3: AGGGLKTQY

D: -
J: TRBJ2-7
V: TRBV5-6
CDR3: ASSISTPSYEQY

D: TRBD1
J: TRBJ2-5
V: TRBV11-2
CDR3: ASSLGGQGRETQY

D: -
J: TRBJ2-4
V: TRBV21-1
CDR3: ASSKRSSGSRGAKNIQY

D: -
J: TRBJ1-4
V: TRBV7-9
CDR3: ASSLDEKLF

D: -
J: TRBJ2-6
V: TRBV28
CDR3: ASITGRFSSGANVLT

D: TRBD1
J: TRBJ1-1
V: TRBV7-3
CDR3: ASSSGGSTEAF

D: -
J: TRBJ2-1
V: TRBV5-4
CDR3: ASSLTFLYNEQF

D: TRBD1
J: TRBJ1-5
V: TRBV2
CDR3: ASSDVRTGHQPQH

D: TRBD1
J: TRBJ2-2
V: TRBV5-6
CDR3: VSSPWTGPAGELF

D: -
J: TRBJ2-7
V: TRBV7-9
CDR3: ASSLAAGRLSEQY

D: -
J: TRBJ1-1
V: TRBV9
CDR3: ASSPEGAGANTEAF

D: -
J: TRBJ1-5
V: TRBV6-1
CDR3: ASRRGVKGNQPQH

D: TRBD2
J: TRBJ2-1
V: TRBV7-9
CDR3: ASSRVLAETPNEQF

D: -
J: TRBJ2-1
V: TRBV27
CDR3: ASTPAGAPNEQF